This T cell receptor (beta chain) came from a study of chemoradiotherapy in HPV16-positive cancers. Study in general: A couple of HPV16-positive patients' cells yielded candidate HPV-specific clones and common motifs.

On this clone itself: Its antigen is undetermined.

Study-level points and caveats: For HPV16-positive patients, expanding HPV-responsive T cells associated with longer recurrence-free survival.

Produced via immunoSEQ multiplex PCR; TCRdb's table is partial and in-frame only. The sample yields around 7,400 clones, around 72% seen once. Germline V gene data show CDR1 as MNHEY and CDR2 as SMNVEV (reference sequence). Trimming stripped 6 bases from V and 5 bases from J, with 14 bases between. This CDR3 region has 13 residues. This chain uses TRBV27 with TRBJ2-7; D is unresolved. The source of this sequence is a human donor with HPV-associated anogenital cancer. This material consisted of tumor tissue, taken from a patient who underwent chemoradiotherapy. CDR3 in amino acids: CASSSGELDEQYF. In DNA form, the CDR3 reads TGTGCCAGCAGCTCAGGAGAATTAGACGAGCAGTACTTC.